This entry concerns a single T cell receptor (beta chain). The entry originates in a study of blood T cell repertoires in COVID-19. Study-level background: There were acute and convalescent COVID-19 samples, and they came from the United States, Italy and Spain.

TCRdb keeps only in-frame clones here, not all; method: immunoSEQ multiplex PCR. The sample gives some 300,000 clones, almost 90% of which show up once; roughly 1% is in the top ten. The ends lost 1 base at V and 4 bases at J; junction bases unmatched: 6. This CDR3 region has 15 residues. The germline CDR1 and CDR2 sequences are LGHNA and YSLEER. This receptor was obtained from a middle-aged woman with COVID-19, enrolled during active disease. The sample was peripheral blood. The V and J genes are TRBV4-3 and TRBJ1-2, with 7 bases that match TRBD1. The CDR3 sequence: CASSQAQTGSYGYTF. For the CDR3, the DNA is TGCGCCAGCAGCCAAGCCCAGACAGGGAGCTATGGCTACACCTTC.